What follows is one T cell receptor (beta chain) and its context. This specimen comes from a study of T cell responses to AZD1222 COVID-19 vaccine. The length of the CDR3 is 15 residues. CDR1 is SGHTA, CDR2 FQGNSA, per germline. J gave up 4 bases and V 5 bases, and 8 bases lay outside the gene matches. Clones were sequenced by immunoSEQ multiplex PCR, and TCRdb holds only the in-frame ones, with some missing. The sample consists of around 130,000 clones, around 90% of them appearing once. The J gene is TRBJ2-3, the V gene TRBV7-2; 8 bases are a match to TRBD2. The TCR sequence derives from an adult in good health. The starting material was peripheral blood, obtained on day 0 of AZD1222 vaccination. CDR3 sequence: CASSHGGVDADTQYF. CDR3 bases: TGTGCCAGCAGCCACGGGGGGGTAGATGCAGATACGCAGTATTTT. Full variable domain (rest looked up from reference TRBV7-2 and TRBJ2-3): GAGVSQSPSNKVTEKGKDVELRCDPISGHTALYWYRQSLGQGLEFLIYFQGNSAPDKSGLPSDRFSAERTGGSVSTLTIQRTQQEDSAVYLCASSHGGVDADTQYFGPGTRLTVL.